This T cell receptor (beta chain) was observed in a study of tumour-infiltrating T cells in Burkitt lymphoma. Data came from immunoSEQ multiplex PCR; TCRdb stores just in-frame clones and leaves some out. This sample has around 15,000 clones; about 80% occur once, and the top ten carry 2.1%. Germline values: CDR1 SGDLS, CDR2 YYNGEE. CDR3 length equals 15 residues. The V and J ends lost 6 bases and 3 bases, in that order; junction bases with no gene match: 9. This receptor was taken from a human donor with diffuse large B-cell lymphoma. The chain combines TRBV9 with TRBJ1-3; 7 bases line up with TRBD1. The sample taken for sequencing was tumor tissue. CDR3: CASTVGQFLGNTIYF. The CDR3 nucleotides read TGTGCCAGCACCGTGGGACAGTTCCTTGGAAACACCATATATTTT.